This T cell receptor beta chain was observed in a study of radiation and T cells in renal cell carcinoma. V lost 4 bases and J lost 0, with 4 bases in between. Germline-derived CDR1 and CDR2 are SGHTA and FQGTGA. This CDR3 spans 13 amino acids. This clone was found once. Method: immunoSEQ multiplex PCR; TCRdb's copy keeps in-frame clones and lacks some. The sample lists 45,000 or so clones, approximately 80% seen once, with around 31% in the top ten. Time point given: baseline pretreatment blood. The sample's treatment: 15 Gy SBRT to primary tumor, nephrectomy 4 weeks later. The sequencing here drew on blood, taken from a patient whose treatment included radiotherapy and nephrectomy. The chain recombines TRBV7-3 with TRBJ1-5; D is ambiguous. The TCR comes from a woman between 65 and 79 years old with renal cell carcinoma. The CDR3 protein is CASSWDSNQPQHF. CDR3 DNA sequence: TGTGCCAGCAGCTGGGATAGCAATCAGCCCCAGCATTTT.